The following is a T cell receptor (beta chain) sequence with its context. Its antigen remains unknown. Subsets obtained from CD4+ cells comprised CD45RA+ naive and CD45RA-negative memory cells. This specimen belongs to a study of shared clonotypes between healthy human individuals. General study points: Naive subsets tended to show greater estimated richness than memory subsets. Read depth was anticipated to influence clonotype sharing among donors.

Produced via immunoSEQ multiplex PCR; TCRdb's table is partial and in-frame only. The sample shows around 1.1 million clones, roughly 74% of them seen only once. Trimming took 3 bases from V and 5 from J; bases not matched to a gene: 10. Germline V gene lookup returns CDR1 GTSNPN and CDR2 SVGIG (reference sequence). This CDR3 contains 15 residues. Sequenced: memory CD4+ T cells from PBMCs. As for subset: CD45RA-negative fraction. The chain recombines TRBV30 with TRBJ2-1, with 7 nucleotides matching TRBD2. The origin of this receptor is a man aged 18 to 29 in good health. Some clones in this sample may be carry-over from other donors' samples. The CDR3 nucleotides are TGTGCCTGGAGCGGGGACTACCGGACAAACAATGAGCAGTTCTTC. As protein: CAWSGDYRTNNEQFF.